The clone carrying this T cell receptor beta chain appeared once. Per the original methods: Counts of nucleated cells, estimated from reference gene primer amplification, were obtained. Libraries were prepared by immunoSEQ multiplex PCR; TCRdb keeps only in-frame clonotypes and omits some of them. V, J and clone size are those of that table, while D and trimming were read from the DNA. Here the sample spans over 90,000 clones, roughly 84% being singletons. The sample is drawn from a study of blood T cell repertoires in COVID-19. As for the study in general: Acute and convalescent COVID-19 specimens originated in the United States, Italy and Spain. Nucleic acid was either cDNA or gDNA, and it came from T cells, B-cell-depleted T cells, or PBMCs.

The sequenced sample consisted of peripheral blood. The receptor was derived from a human donor in a cohort sampled during active COVID-19.

The CDR3 spells CASSVGDRGSSYNSPLHF. CDR3 nucleotides: TGTGCCAGCAGCGTAGGGGACAGGGGGAGCTCCTATAATTCACCCCTCCACTTT. The genes are TRBV9 and TRBJ1-6, with 11 bases identical to TRBD1. The CDR3 has 18 residues. Germline assignment: CDR1 SGDLS and CDR2 YYNGEE. V trimming: 0 bases; J trimming: 0 bases; junction bases outside the gene matches: 2. The full variable domain, with the rest looked up from reference TRBV9 and TRBJ1-6, is DSGVTQTPKHLITATGQRVTLRCSPRSGDLSVYWYQQSLDQGLQFLIQYYNGEERAKGNILERFSAQQFPDLHSELNLSSLELGDSALYFCASSVGDRGSSYNSPLHFGNGTRLTVT.